The rows below give T cell receptor beta chains drawn from one sample of a study of blood T cell repertoires in COVID-19. Sequencing was performed with immunoSEQ multiplex PCR; in TCRdb, only in-frame clones are kept and a portion is missing. The sample consists of roughly 120,000 clones, about 87% of them appearing once. Material for sequencing was peripheral blood. These receptor sequences come from a woman in her forties or fifties with acute or convalescent COVID-19. Each CDR3 is given with its conserved first and last residue. A D gene is named only where the DNA matches it firmly. Not every row has a clone size; where given, it reads once, few, many or a size class.

clone size | D gene | J gene | V gene | CDR3 protein | CDR3 DNA
. | TRBD2 | TRBJ2-3 | TRBV24-1 | CATADGTSVTDTQYF | TGTGCCACCGCCGACGGGACTAGCGTCACAGATACGCAGTATTTT
. | . | TRBJ2-2 | TRBV7-2 | CASSLTAAGAGELFF | TGTGCCAGCAGCTTAACAGCGGCTGGCGCCGGGGAGCTGTTTTTT
once | TRBD1 | TRBJ2-1 | TRBV11-3 | CASSFLRTGNNEQFF | TGTGCCAGCAGCTTCCTTAGGACAGGGAACAATGAGCAGTTCTTC
. | . | TRBJ1-5 | TRBV7-2 | CASSQGGVSNQPQHF | TGTGCCAGCAGCCAGGGCGGGGTTAGCAATCAGCCCCAGCATTTT
. | . | TRBJ2-2 | TRBV5-5 | CASSVQGGNTGELFF | TGTGCCAGCAGCGTCCAGGGGGGGAACACCGGGGAGCTGTTTTTT
. | . | TRBJ2-5 | TRBV11-2 | CASSSQRAQETQYF | TGTGCCAGCAGCTCGCAAAGAGCCCAAGAGACCCAGTACTTC
few | TRBD1 | TRBJ1-2 | TRBV5-1 | CASSNVDRGAYGYTF | TGCGCCAGCAGCAATGTGGACAGGGGGGCCTATGGCTACACCTTC
. | TRBD1 | TRBJ1-6 | TRBV2 | CASRGTGVNSPLHF | TGTGCCAGCAGAGGGACAGGGGTGAATTCACCCCTCCACTTT
once | . | TRBJ1-1 | TRBV12-3/TRBV12-4 | CASSNQGQGEAFF | TGTGCCAGCAGTAATCAGGGTCAGGGAGAAGCTTTCTTT
. | TRBD1 | TRBJ2-1 | TRBV11-3 | CASSTTGGNEQFF | TGTGCCAGCAGCACGACAGGGGGGAATGAGCAGTTCTTC
. | . | TRBJ1-4 | TRBV29-1 | CSVSTLYGTNEKLFF | TGCAGCGTTTCCACCCTTTACGGAACTAATGAAAAACTGTTTTTT
once | TRBD2 | TRBJ2-7 | TRBV6-2/TRBV6-3 | CASSSGLAGGILSSYEQYF | TGTGCCAGCAGTTCCGGACTAGCGGGAGGAATATTAAGCTCCTACGAGCAGTACTTC
. | TRBD1 | TRBJ1-4 | TRBV7-8 | CASSPLDRGFEKLFF | TGTGCCAGCAGCCCTCTGGACAGGGGGTTTGAAAAACTGTTTTTT
. | TRBD1 | TRBJ2-1 | TRBV15 | CATSRGDRGYYNEQFF | TGTGCCACCAGCAGAGGAGACAGGGGGTACTACAATGAGCAGTTCTTC
. | TRBD1 | TRBJ2-4 | TRBV15 | CATSRYGTALNIQYF | TGTGCCACCAGCAGGTACGGGACAGCCCTAAACATTCAGTACTTC
. | TRBD1 | TRBJ1-1 | TRBV23-1 | CASSQTGTGSYTEAFF | TGCGCCAGCAGTCAAACCGGGACAGGGAGTTACACTGAAGCTTTCTTT
. | TRBD1 | TRBJ2-1 | TRBV6-5 | CASSRVGTGNNEQFF | TGTGCCAGCAGTCGGGTAGGGACAGGCAACAATGAGCAGTTCTTC
. | TRBD1 | TRBJ1-1 | TRBV2 | CASSRTGGMNTEAFF | TGTGCCAGCAGTAGGACAGGGGGAATGAACACTGAAGCTTTCTTT
few | TRBD1 | TRBJ1-6 | TRBV10-3 | CAIREGQRNSPLHF | TGTGCCATCAGGGAGGGACAGAGAAATTCACCCCTCCACTTT
. | TRBD1 | TRBJ2-6 | TRBV19 | CASSDRALAGANVLTF | TGTGCCAGTAGTGACAGGGCACTGGCTGGGGCCAACGTCCTGACTTTC
. | . | TRBJ2-3 | TRBV3-1/TRBV3-2 | CASSHNPDTQYF | TGTGCCAGCAGCCATAATCCAGATACGCAGTATTTT
. | . | TRBJ2-2 | TRBV29-1 | CSVDVGGGTGELFF | TGCAGCGTTGATGTGGGAGGTGGCACCGGGGAGCTGTTTTTT
. | . | TRBJ2-7 | TRBV9 | CASSVAPSDIGNSYEQYF | TGTGCCAGCAGCGTAGCCCCTTCGGACATAGGTAACTCCTACGAGCAGTACTTC
. | . | TRBJ1-2 | TRBV29-1 | CSVEEDSYGYTF | TGCAGCGTTGAAGAAGACAGCTATGGCTACACCTTC
. | . | TRBJ2-5 | TRBV19 | CASSIATGYQETQYF | TGTGCCAGTAGTATAGCCACAGGGTACCAAGAGACCCAGTACTTC